The 20 T cell receptor beta chains below were found in one sample sequenced in a study of blood T cell repertoires in COVID-19. Using immunoSEQ multiplex PCR, the repertoire was profiled, and TCRdb retains in-frame clones only, with some absent. The sample records about 78,000 clones, around nine tenths being singletons. The specimen was peripheral blood. These receptors originate from a man between 65 and 79 years old with active or convalescent COVID-19.

The chain uses TRBV21-1 and TRBJ1-4; TRBD1 reflects the table's D call only, with no check against the DNA. TRBV21-1 is termed a pseudogene. The CDR3 runs to 12 residues. CDR3 protein: CASRRGNEKLFF. The CDR3 bases are TGTGCCAGCAGAAGGGGTAATGAAAAACTGTTTTTT.

This rearrangement joins TRBV7-9 to TRBJ2-7; 9 nucleotides agree with TRBD1. J lost 3 bases, V lost 10 bases, and 4 bases had no gene match. CDR3 length: 12 amino acids. The germline V gene encodes CDR1 SEHNR and CDR2 FQNEAQ (reference sequence). The DNA of the CDR3 is TGTGCCACGGACAGGGGACACTACGAGCAGTACTTC. Its translation: CATDRGHYEQYF. The full variable domain, its missing parts supplied by reference TRBV7-9 and TRBJ2-7, is DTGVSQNPRHKITKRGQNVTFRCDPISEHNRLYWYRQTLGQGPEFLTYFQNEAQLEKSRLLSDRFSAERPKGSFSTLEIQRTEQGDSAMYLCATDRGHYEQYFGPGTRLTVT.

The chain is built from TRBV30 and TRBJ1-4; D is unclear. V was pared by 0 bases and J by 0 bases, with 5 bases between. CDR3 length equals 14 residues. Germline CDR1 GTSNPN, CDR2 SVGIG (reference sequence). CDR3 DNA: TGTGCCTGGAGTGTAGGAGCAACTAATGAAAAACTGTTTTTT. Its protein product is CAWSVGATNEKLFF.

The genes are TRBV9 and TRBJ1-1; TRBD1 agrees at 8 bases. CDR3 length: 15 amino acids. The germline V gene has CDR1 SGDLS and CDR2 YYNGEE. After removal of 4 bases from V and 6 bases from J, the junction contained 11 bases not matched to a gene. CDR3 sequence reads: CASSPTDRGWSEAFF. CDR3 bases: TGTGCCAGCAGCCCCACAGACAGGGGCTGGTCTGAAGCTTTCTTT.

The CDR3: CASVSAGGKLFF. The CDR3 DNA follows: TGTGCTAGTGTTTCCGCGGGAGGAAAACTGTTTTTT. This chain connects TRBV12-5 to TRBJ1-4; D remains ambiguous. Germline CDR1 and CDR2: LGHNT and FRNRAP. Between the trimmed V and J ends, which lost 7 bases and 10 bases, there was a span of 13 bases. The CDR3 length is 12 residues.

The chain carries TRBV29-1 and TRBJ2-1, with 9 bases lining up with TRBD2. V was clipped by 5 bases and J by 7 bases; unmatched bases: 12. The CDR3 has 15 residues. CDR1 and CDR2 from the germline V gene are SQVTM and ANQGSEA. The CDR3 is CSVSSGKVWGNEQFF. The CDR3 coding sequence is TGCAGCGTTTCTAGCGGGAAGGTCTGGGGGAATGAGCAGTTCTTC.

This clone was seen once. The rearrangement uses TRBV6-5 and TRBJ2-3; D is possibly TRBD2 (5 bases). Trimming removed 2 bases at V and 3 bases at J, with 15 bases between. The germline V gene encodes CDR1 MNHEY and CDR2 SVGAGI. The CDR3 is made up of 16 amino acids. This CDR3 is CASSYTLQRRTDTQYF. DNA for the CDR3: TGTGCCAGCAGTTACACCCTCCAGCGGAGGACAGATACGCAGTATTTT.

The chain couples TRBV5-3 to TRBJ1-6; the D is unclear. TRBV5-3 is an ORF; its function is uncertain. Trimming stripped 0 bases from V and 10 bases from J, with 17 bases between. This CDR3 is 16 amino acids long. Here the CDR3 reads CARSLAGVGNRSPLHF. The DNA of the CDR3 is TGTGCCAGAAGCTTGGCCGGGGTGGGCAATCGGTCACCCCTCCACTTT.

The rearrangement joins TRBV11-3 to TRBJ2-2; the D is unclear. Germline values: CDR1 SGHNT, CDR2 YENEEA. Trimming left V 0 bases short and J 2 bases short, with 10 bases between. The length of the CDR3 is 16 residues. The CDR3: CASSLDLGGNTGELFF. Written as DNA, the CDR3 is TGTGCCAGCAGCTTAGATCTTGGCGGAAACACCGGGGAGCTGTTTTTT.

J is TRBJ1-5 and V is TRBV2; 7 positions match TRBD1. Germline CDR1 SNHLY, CDR2 FYNNEI. The CDR3 runs 15 residues. Losses at the gene ends were 3 bases for V and 3 bases for J; bases not matched to a gene: 5. CDR3 sequence reads: CASSDLTGNNQPQHF. DNA of the CDR3: TGTGCCAGCAGTGATTTGACAGGGAACAATCAGCCCCAGCATTTT.

The chain uses TRBV5-1 and TRBJ1-2; D call uncertain. This CDR3 spans 13 amino acids. CDR1 is SGHRS and CDR2 is YFSETQ in the germline V gene. V gave up 2 bases and J gave up 2 bases, with 7 bases separating them. This CDR3 is CASSFSGNYGYTF. The CDR3 DNA sequence: TGCGCCAGCAGCTTTTCAGGAAACTATGGCTACACCTTC.

This clone was seen once. The chain combines TRBV5-1 with TRBJ2-3; 12 bases align to TRBD2. The CDR3 covers 18 residues. CDR1 is SGHRS, CDR2 YFSETQ, per germline. After removal of 0 bases from V and 1 base from J, the junction contained 6 bases not matched to a gene. In nucleotides, the CDR3 is TGCGCCAGCAGCTTGGGCGTCCGACTAGCGGGGGGCACAGATACGCAGTATTTT. Protein sequence: CASSLGVRLAGGTDTQYF. Full variable domain (missing parts from reference TRBV5-1 and TRBJ2-3): KAGVTQTPRYLIKTRGQQVTLSCSPISGHRSVSWYQQTPGQGLQFLFEYFSETQRNKGNFPGRFSGRQFSNSRSEMNVSTLELGDSALYLCASSLGVRLAGGTDTQYFGPGTRLTVL.

This chain joins TRBV19 and TRBJ1-1; unclear D gene. The CDR3 is made up of 15 amino acids. The V and J ends lost 3 bases and 1 base respectively, with 12 bases between them. The germline V gene has CDR1 LNHDA and CDR2 SQIVND (reference sequence). In nucleotides, the CDR3 is TGTGCCAGTAGTATTTCCCTAGTACCGAACACTGAAGCTTTCTTT. Translating it yields CASSISLVPNTEAFF.

This clone occurred a few times. V is TRBV21-1 and J is TRBJ2-7; the D segment call TRBD2 is taken from the table without a DNA check. TRBV21-1 is listed as a pseudogene. This CDR3 contains 16 residues. The CDR3 sequence is CASSSGTSGTPGEQYF. The CDR3 coding sequence is TGTGCCAGCAGCAGCGGGACTAGCGGAACGCCGGGGGAGCAGTACTTC.

The rearrangement joins TRBV27 to TRBJ2-3; possibly TRBD1 for D (6 bases). Germline CDR1 MNHEY, CDR2 SMNVEV (reference sequence). Trimming left V 5 bases short and J 3 bases short, with 18 bases between. The CDR3 runs to 16 residues. The CDR3 reads CASSLRRGLGTDTQYF. For the CDR3, the DNA is TGTGCCAGCAGTCTCCGTAGGGGGTTGGGGACAGATACGCAGTATTTT.

V and J are TRBV7-3 and TRBJ2-1; D might be TRBD2 (5 bases). Germline V gene lookup returns CDR1 SGHTA and CDR2 FQGTGA. The CDR3 is 13 residues long. V was shortened by 3 bases and J by 4 bases, with 7 bases between the two germline ends. The CDR3 DNA is TGTGCCAGCAGCTTTTTAGCGTACAATGAGCAGTTCTTC. Amino acid sequence: CASSFLAYNEQFF.

V usage is TRBV2 and J usage is TRBJ2-7, with a possible D match to TRBD2 (6 bases). This CDR3 is 15 amino acids long. Germline V gene lookup returns CDR1 SNHLY and CDR2 FYNNEI. The germline V and J ends were trimmed by 2 bases and 2 bases, with 13 bases remaining between them. In DNA form, the CDR3 reads TGTGCCAGCAGTGAATCTGCGGGACTCCCCTACGAGCAGTACTTC. Translation: CASSESAGLPYEQYF.

This clone was seen only once. V usage is TRBV29-1 and J usage is TRBJ2-7; D might be TRBD2 (6 bases). The V and J ends lost 0 bases and 0 bases respectively, with 9 bases between them. This CDR3 is 14 amino acids long. The V gene's germline CDR1 is SQVTM and CDR2 ANQGSEA. The DNA for the CDR3 is TGCAGCGTTGAAGATCACGGGGGCTCCTACGAGCAGTACTTC. It codes for CSVEDHGGSYEQYF.

V and J are TRBV30 and TRBJ2-3; D possibly corresponds to TRBD2 (6 bases). The germline V gene has CDR1 GTSNPN and CDR2 SVGIG (reference sequence). This CDR3 has 17 residues. With 0 bases removed from V and 0 bases from J, the gap between germline ends came to 16 bases. The chain's CDR3 is CAWSVPRAGASTDTQYF. CDR3 DNA: TGTGCCTGGAGTGTACCCAGAGCGGGTGCTAGCACAGATACGCAGTATTTT.

This rearrangement joins TRBV30 to TRBJ1-2, with 7 bases identical to TRBD1. Looked up from germline, CDR1 is GTSNPN and CDR2 is SVGIG (reference sequence). There are 14 residues in the CDR3. V shed 0 bases, J shed 5 bases, and the junction held 6 bases outside the gene matches. The CDR3: CAWSVPGRGYGYTF. CDR3 nucleotides: TGTGCCTGGAGTGTCCCGGGCAGGGGGTATGGCTACACCTTC.